The sequence of this T cell receptor (beta chain) was determined in a study of cytomegalovirus exposure and HLA in healthy donors. Whole-study results and caveats: 87-base-pair reads could not separate some V segments, including TRBV6-2 and TRBV6-3.

With 3 bases removed from V and 5 bases from J, the gap between germline ends came to 16 bases. CDR1 PRHDT and CDR2 FYEKMQ come from the germline V gene (reference sequence). The CDR3 has 16 residues. The PCR was carried out with 60 Vbeta primers and 13 Jbeta primers. Profiled with immunoSEQ multiplex PCR; TCRdb holds only in-frame clones, not every one. The sample shows some 84,000 clones, 78% of them seen only once. The count of this clone is one. As yet, its antigen is unknown. This clonotype was sampled from a male donor in good health and CMV-seropositive. V usage is TRBV13 and J usage is TRBJ2-2; TRBD2 might be the D (7 bases). Sequenced sample: PBMCs. Written as DNA, the CDR3 is TGTGCCAGCAGCTTCGGCTCGGGGGGCTATACCGGGGAGCTGTTTTTT. Translated: CASSFGSGGYTGELFF.